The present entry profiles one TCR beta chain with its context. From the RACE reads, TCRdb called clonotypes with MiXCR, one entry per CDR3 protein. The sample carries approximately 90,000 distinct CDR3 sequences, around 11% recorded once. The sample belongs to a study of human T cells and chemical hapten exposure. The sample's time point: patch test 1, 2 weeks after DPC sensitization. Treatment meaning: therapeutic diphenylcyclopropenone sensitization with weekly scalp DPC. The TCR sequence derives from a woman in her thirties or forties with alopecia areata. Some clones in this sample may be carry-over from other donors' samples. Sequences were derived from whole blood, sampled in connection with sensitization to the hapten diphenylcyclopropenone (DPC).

DNA of the CDR3: TGTGCCAGCAGTCAACTGGGTCGCGGCTACACCTTC. Translation gives CASSQLGRGYTF. The chain links TRBV12-3 or TRBV12-4 to TRBJ1-2; D not resolved. Trimming removed 5 bases at V and 8 bases at J, with 12 bases between. There are 12 residues in the CDR3.